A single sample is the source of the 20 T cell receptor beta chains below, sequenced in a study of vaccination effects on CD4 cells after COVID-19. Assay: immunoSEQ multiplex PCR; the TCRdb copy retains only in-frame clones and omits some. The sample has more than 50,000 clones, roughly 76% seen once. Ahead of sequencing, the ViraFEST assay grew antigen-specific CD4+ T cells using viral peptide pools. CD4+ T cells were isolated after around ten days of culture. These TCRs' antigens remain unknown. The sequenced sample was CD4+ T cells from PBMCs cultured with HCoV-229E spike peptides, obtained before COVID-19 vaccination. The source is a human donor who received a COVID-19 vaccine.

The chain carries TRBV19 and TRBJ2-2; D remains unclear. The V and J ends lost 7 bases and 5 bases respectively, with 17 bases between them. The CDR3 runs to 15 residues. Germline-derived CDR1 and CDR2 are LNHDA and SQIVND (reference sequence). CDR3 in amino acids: CASNPDIVQTGELFF. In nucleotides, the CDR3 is TGTGCCAGTAACCCGGATATTGTCCAAACCGGGGAGCTGTTTTTT.

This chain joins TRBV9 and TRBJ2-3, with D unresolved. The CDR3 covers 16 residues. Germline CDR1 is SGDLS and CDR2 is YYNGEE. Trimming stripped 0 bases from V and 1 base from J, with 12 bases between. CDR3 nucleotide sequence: TGTGCCAGCAGCGTAGACGGGTCAGACGGCACAGATACGCAGTATTTT. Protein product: CASSVDGSDGTDTQYF.

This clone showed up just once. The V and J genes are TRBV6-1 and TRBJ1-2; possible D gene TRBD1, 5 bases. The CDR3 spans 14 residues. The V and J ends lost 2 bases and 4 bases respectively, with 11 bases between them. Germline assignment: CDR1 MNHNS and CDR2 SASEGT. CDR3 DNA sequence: TGTGCCAGCAGTGAACCCGGGGACGTCTATGGCTACACCTTC. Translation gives CASSEPGDVYGYTF.

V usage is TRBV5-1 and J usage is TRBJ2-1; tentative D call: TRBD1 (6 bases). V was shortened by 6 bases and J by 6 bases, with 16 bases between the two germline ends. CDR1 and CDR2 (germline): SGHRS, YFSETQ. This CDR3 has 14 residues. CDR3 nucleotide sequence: TGCGCCAGCATACAGGGCCCCCCCGGCAATGAGCAGTTCTTC. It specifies CASIQGPPGNEQFF. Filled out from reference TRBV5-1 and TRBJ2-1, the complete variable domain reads KAGVTQTPRYLIKTRGQQVTLSCSPISGHRSVSWYQQTPGQGLQFLFEYFSETQRNKGNFPGRFSGRQFSNSRSEMNVSTLELGDSALYLCASIQGPPGNEQFFGPGTRLTVL.

CDR3 sequence reads: CASSPGTTGVGSPLHF. The CDR3 nucleotides read TGTGCCAGCAGCCCCGGTACGACAGGGGTGGGTTCACCCCTCCACTTT. The chain links TRBV9 to TRBJ1-6, with 8 bases fitting TRBD1. The V and J ends lost 4 bases and 9 bases, in that order; junction bases with no gene match: 12. This CDR3 region has 16 residues. CDR1 and CDR2 (germline): SGDLS, YYNGEE.

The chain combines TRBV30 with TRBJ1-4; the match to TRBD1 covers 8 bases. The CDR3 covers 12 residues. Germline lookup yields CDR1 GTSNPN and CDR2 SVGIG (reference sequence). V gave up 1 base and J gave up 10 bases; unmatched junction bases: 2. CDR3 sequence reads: CAWSDDRGKLFF. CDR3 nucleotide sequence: TGTGCCTGGAGTGATGACAGGGGAAAACTGTTTTTT.

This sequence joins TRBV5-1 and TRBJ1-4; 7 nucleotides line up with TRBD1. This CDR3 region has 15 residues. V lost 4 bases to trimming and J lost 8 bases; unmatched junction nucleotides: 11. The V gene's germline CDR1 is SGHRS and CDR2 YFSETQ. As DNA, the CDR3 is TGCGCCAGCAGCCTTCGACAGGGCCTAGGGGAAAAACTGTTTTTT. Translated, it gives CASSLRQGLGEKLFF. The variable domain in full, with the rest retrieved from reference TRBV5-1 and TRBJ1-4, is KAGVTQTPRYLIKTRGQQVTLSCSPISGHRSVSWYQQTPGQGLQFLFEYFSETQRNKGNFPGRFSGRQFSNSRSEMNVSTLELGDSALYLCASSLRQGLGEKLFFGSGTQLSVL.

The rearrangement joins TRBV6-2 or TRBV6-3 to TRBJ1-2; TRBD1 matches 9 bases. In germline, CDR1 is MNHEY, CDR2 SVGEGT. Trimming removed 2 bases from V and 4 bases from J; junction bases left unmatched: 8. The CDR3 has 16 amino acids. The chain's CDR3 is CASSYLGQGRGYGYTF. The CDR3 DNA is TGTGCCAGCAGTTACCTGGGACAGGGAAGAGGCTATGGCTACACCTTC.

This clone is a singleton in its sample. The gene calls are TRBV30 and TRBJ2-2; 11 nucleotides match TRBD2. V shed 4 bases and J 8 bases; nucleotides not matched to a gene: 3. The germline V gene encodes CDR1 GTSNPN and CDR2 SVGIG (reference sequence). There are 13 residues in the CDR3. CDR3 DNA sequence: TGTGCCTGGACTAGCGGGGGGCCAGGGGAGCTGTTTTTT. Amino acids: CAWTSGGPGELFF. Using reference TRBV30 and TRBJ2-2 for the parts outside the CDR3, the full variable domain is SQTIHQWPATLVQPVGSPLSLECTVEGTSNPNLYWYRQAAGRGLQLLFYSVGIGQISSEVPQNLSASRPQDRQFILSSKKLLLSDSGFYLCAWTSGGPGELFFGEGSRLTVL.

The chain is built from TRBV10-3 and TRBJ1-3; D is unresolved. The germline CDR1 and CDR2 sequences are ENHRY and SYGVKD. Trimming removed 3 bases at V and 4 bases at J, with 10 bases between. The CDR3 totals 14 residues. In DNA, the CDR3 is TGTGCCATCAGTGAACGGGGTGCGGGAAACACCATATATTTT. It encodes CAISERGAGNTIYF.

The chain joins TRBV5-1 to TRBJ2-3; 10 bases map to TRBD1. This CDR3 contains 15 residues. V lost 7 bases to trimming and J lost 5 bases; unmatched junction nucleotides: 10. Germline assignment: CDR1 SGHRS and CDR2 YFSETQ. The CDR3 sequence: CASQPQTGGEDTQYF. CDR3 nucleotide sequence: TGCGCCAGCCAACCCCAGACAGGGGGCGAAGATACGCAGTATTTT.

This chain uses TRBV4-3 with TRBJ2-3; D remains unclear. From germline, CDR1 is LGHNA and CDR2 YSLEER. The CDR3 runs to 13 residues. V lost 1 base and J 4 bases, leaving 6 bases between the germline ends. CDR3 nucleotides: TGCGCCAGCAGCCAAGTGCCGGCAGATACGCAGTATTTT. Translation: CASSQVPADTQYF.

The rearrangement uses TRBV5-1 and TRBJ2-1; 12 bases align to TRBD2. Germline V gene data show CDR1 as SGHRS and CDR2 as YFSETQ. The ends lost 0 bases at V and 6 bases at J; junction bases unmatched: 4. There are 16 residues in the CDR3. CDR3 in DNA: TGCGCCAGCAGCTTGGTTCCTAGCGGGGGGGCCAATGAGCAGTTCTTC. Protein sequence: CASSLVPSGGANEQFF.

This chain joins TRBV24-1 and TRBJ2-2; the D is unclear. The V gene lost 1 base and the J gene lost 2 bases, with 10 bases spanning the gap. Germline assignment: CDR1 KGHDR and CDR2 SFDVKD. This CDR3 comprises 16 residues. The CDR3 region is CATSDFLTFNTGELFF. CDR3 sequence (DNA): TGTGCCACCAGTGATTTCCTTACCTTTAACACCGGGGAGCTGTTTTTT.

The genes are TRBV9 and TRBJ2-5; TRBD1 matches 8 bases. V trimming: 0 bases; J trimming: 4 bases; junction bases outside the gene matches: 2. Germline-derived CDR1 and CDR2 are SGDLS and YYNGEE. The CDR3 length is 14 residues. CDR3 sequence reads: CASSVDDRGETQYF. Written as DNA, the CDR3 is TGTGCCAGCAGCGTAGACGACAGGGGAGAGACCCAGTACTTC.

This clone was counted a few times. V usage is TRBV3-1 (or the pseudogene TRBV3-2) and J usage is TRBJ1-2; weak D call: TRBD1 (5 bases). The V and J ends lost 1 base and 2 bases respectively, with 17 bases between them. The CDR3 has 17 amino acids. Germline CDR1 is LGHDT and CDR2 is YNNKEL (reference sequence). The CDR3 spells CASSQAHENTGNYGYTF. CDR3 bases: TGTGCCAGCAGCCAAGCGCATGAAAACACAGGCAACTATGGCTACACCTTC.

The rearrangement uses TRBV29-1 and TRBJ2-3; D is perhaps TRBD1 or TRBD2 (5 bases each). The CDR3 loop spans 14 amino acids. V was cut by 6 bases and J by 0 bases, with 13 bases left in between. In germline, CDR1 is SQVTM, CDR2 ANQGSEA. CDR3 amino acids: CSVGTVTSTDTQYF. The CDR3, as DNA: TGCAGCGTGGGGACGGTTACTAGCACAGATACGCAGTATTTT.

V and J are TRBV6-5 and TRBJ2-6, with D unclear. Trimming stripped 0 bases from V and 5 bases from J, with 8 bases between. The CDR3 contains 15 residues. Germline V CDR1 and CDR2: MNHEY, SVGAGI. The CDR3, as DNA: TGTGCCAGCAGTTACTCGAACTTAAGGGCCAACGTCCTGACTTTC. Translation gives CASSYSNLRANVLTF.

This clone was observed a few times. In DNA, the CDR3 is TGTGCTAGTGCCCTCGGTCACACCGGGGAGCTGTTTTTT. This codes for CASALGHTGELFF. The chain uses TRBV12-5 and TRBJ2-2, with D hard to call. Trimming cost V 7 bases and J 3 bases, with 9 bases left between them. Germline V gene lookup returns CDR1 LGHNT and CDR2 FRNRAP. The CDR3 contains 13 residues.

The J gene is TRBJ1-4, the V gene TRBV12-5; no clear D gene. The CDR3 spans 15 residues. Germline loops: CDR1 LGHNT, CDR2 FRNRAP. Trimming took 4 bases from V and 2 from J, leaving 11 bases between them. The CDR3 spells CASGYTGSTNEKLFF. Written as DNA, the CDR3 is TGTGCTAGTGGTTATACGGGGTCCACTAATGAAAAACTGTTTTTT.